A selection of T cell receptor beta chains follows, all from one sample in a study of PD-1 blockade in classical Hodgkin lymphoma. Assay used: immunoSEQ multiplex PCR; TCRdb lists only in-frame clones, some missing. The table lists some 23,000 clones, under 95% of them singletons. The sample was CD4+ T cells from blood. These receptors were obtained from a human donor with classical Hodgkin lymphoma. CDR3s include the opening cysteine and the closing phenylalanine or tryptophan. The D gene is left open where the match is weak. Some rows mark clone size as missing; the rest say once, few, many or name a class of expanded clone.

clone_size | j_call | cdr3_length | v_call | d_call | cdr3_aa | cdr3_nt
- | TRBJ2-4 | 16 | TRBV19 | TRBD1 | CASSPYRGTAKNIQYF | TGTGCCAGTAGCCCGTACAGGGGTACGGCCAAAAACATTCAGTACTTC
once | TRBJ1-5 | 16 | TRBV19 | - | CASSIELSAGYQPQHF | TGTGCCAGTAGTATAGAGTTATCGGCAGGATATCAGCCCCAGCATTTT
- | TRBJ1-1 | 17 | TRBV15 | - | CATSTAWFYGMNTEAFF | TGTGCCACCAGCACCGCGTGGTTCTATGGGATGAACACTGAAGCTTTCTTT
- | TRBJ1-1 | 15 | TRBV2 | - | CASSEQYKGNTEAFF | TGTGCCAGCAGTGAACAGTACAAGGGGAACACTGAAGCTTTCTTT
- | TRBJ2-5 | 15 | TRBV27 | TRBD1 | CASRPPGQGQETQYF | TGTGCCAGCAGGCCACCGGGACAGGGACAAGAGACCCAGTACTTC
- | TRBJ1-5 | 17 | TRBV19 | - | CASSISPWTQGNQPQHF | TGTGCCAGTAGTATCAGTCCCTGGACACAGGGCAATCAGCCCCAGCATTTT
few | TRBJ1-2 | 11 | TRBV25-1 | - | CASSGVYGYTF | TGTGCCAGCAGCGGGGTGTACGGCTACACCTTC
- | TRBJ2-1 | 15 | TRBV5-1 | - | CASSLTQYLGNEQFF | TGCGCCAGCAGCTTGACCCAGTACCTGGGGAATGAGCAGTTCTTC
- | TRBJ2-7 | 15 | TRBV9 | - | CASSVDEGRRGEQYF | TGTGCCAGCAGCGTAGATGAAGGCCGTCGGGGGGAGCAGTACTTC
- | TRBJ2-7 | 14 | TRBV2 | - | CASRPRQLTYEQYF | TGTGCCAGCAGACCTAGACAGTTGACCTACGAGCAGTACTTC
- | TRBJ2-7 | 15 | TRBV4-2 | TRBD2 | CASSHRGLAIYEQYF | TGTGCCAGCAGCCACCGGGGACTAGCGATCTACGAGCAGTACTTC
- | TRBJ1-2 | 14 | TRBV13 | - | CASSSYGVFYGYTF | TGTGCCAGCAGCTCCTATGGGGTGTTCTATGGCTACACCTTC